The 6 T cell receptor beta chains given below trace back to one sample, sequenced in a study of blood T cell repertoires in COVID-19 (dated by TCRdb to 2020 to 2022). Library preparation was by the immunoSEQ multiplex PCR assay. Entries here come from immuneACCESS through TCRdb and include only in-frame sequences with V and J called. Some clones fail to appear in such tables; in the studies checked, an unresolved V gene covers under half of the shortfall, and the cause of the remainder is unknown. This sample is represented by some 200,000 clones; 87% of them were singletons. Of the sample, approximately 2.4% is held by the ten largest clones. The specimen was PBMCs or T cells enriched from blood (not recorded which). The receptors originated from a woman in her thirties who had recovered from COVID-19.

The chain couples TRBV7-2 to TRBJ1-1; D is possibly TRBD1 (6 bases). V was pared by 5 bases and J by 1 base, with 20 bases between. Germline V gene data show CDR1 as SGHTA and CDR2 as FQGNSA. The CDR3 is 17 amino acids. The CDR3 DNA is TGTGCCAGCAGCCCAGGACAGACTCAAGGAGAGAACACTGAAGCTTTCTTT. As protein: CASSPGQTQGENTEAFF.

The CDR3 nucleotides are TGTGCCAGCAGTGAGGTCCAGGGAAATTCACCCCTCCACTTT. Protein sequence: CASSEVQGNSPLHF. The chain couples TRBV6-1 to TRBJ1-6, with D possibly matching TRBD1 (5 bases). In germline, CDR1 is MNHNS, CDR2 SASEGT. Between the trimmed V and J ends, which lost 3 bases and 7 bases, there was a span of 10 bases. The CDR3 loop spans 14 amino acids.

This rearrangement joins TRBV30 to TRBJ1-3; D unresolved. Germline V lookup: CDR1 GTSNPN, CDR2 SVGIG (reference sequence). The CDR3 runs to 13 residues. V lost 8 bases to trimming and J lost 0 bases, with 11 bases between them. The CDR3 DNA is TGTGCCCGAGGGAGAAGCTCTGGAAACACCATATATTTT. Its protein product is CARGRSSGNTIYF.

The chain joins TRBV5-6 to TRBJ1-1, with D possibly matching TRBD1 (5 bases). Germline V gene data show CDR1 as SGHDT and CDR2 as YYEEEE. V dropped 4 bases and J dropped 0 bases, with 10 bases sitting between them. The CDR3 runs 14 residues. This chain's CDR3 is CASSLDNMNTEAFF. In DNA form, the CDR3 reads TGTGCCAGCAGCCTGGACAACATGAACACTGAAGCTTTCTTT.

This clone was counted a single time. This rearrangement joins TRBV7-9 to TRBJ1-2, with TRBD1 identical over 11 bases. V dropped 5 bases and J dropped 4; count of bases not matched to a gene: 9. Germline V gives CDR1 SEHNR, CDR2 FQNEAQ (reference sequence). CDR3 length equals 16 residues. The DNA for the CDR3 is TGTGCCAGCAGCCGGACAGGGGGCGGACTGGGCTATGGCTACACCTTC. This gives the protein CASSRTGGGLGYGYTF.

J is TRBJ2-3 and V is TRBV19; TRBD2 aligns across 9 bases. Germline V lookup: CDR1 LNHDA, CDR2 SQIVND (reference sequence). The V gene end was trimmed by 3 bases and the J gene end by 2 bases; junction bases not matched to a gene: 6. The CDR3 extends over 16 amino acids. For the CDR3, the DNA is TGTGCCAGTAGTATTTGGAGACTAGCGGACACAGATACGCAGTATTTT. Its translation is CASSIWRLADTDTQYF.